A selection of T cell receptor beta chains follows, all from one sample in a study of early T cells in non-severe SARS-CoV-2 infection. TCRdb re-called the 5' RACE reads through MiXCR, storing one row per CDR3 protein. The sample has 65,000 to 70,000 distinct CDR3 sequences; approximately 11% are singletons. The sample taken for sequencing was whole blood. These receptors all stem from an adult who was a healthcare worker with PCR-confirmed SARS-CoV-2 infection or an uninfected control (not recorded which). CDR3s include the opening cysteine and the closing phenylalanine or tryptophan. Clone size appears in some rows only: once, few, many, or a class for an expanded clone.

clone_size: few
v_call: TRBV6-5
cdr3_aa: CASSAQAGGPPDTQYF

clone_size: .
v_call: TRBV5-6
cdr3_aa: CASSLRAYEQYF

clone_size: many
v_call: TRBV18
cdr3_aa: CASSLADKNTGELFF

clone_size: many
v_call: TRBV29-1
cdr3_aa: CSVLPAGETQYF

clone_size: .
v_call: TRBV11-2
cdr3_aa: CASSLGTSGRRDEQFF

clone_size: .
v_call: TRBV20-1
cdr3_aa: CGGSDTQYF

clone_size: few
v_call: TRBV5-4
cdr3_aa: CATYQFDLYNEQFF

clone_size: .
v_call: TRBV27
cdr3_aa: CASSLEGGNTEAFF

clone_size: many
v_call: TRBV5-1
cdr3_aa: CASSLGTGAVELFF

clone_size: few
v_call: TRBV19
cdr3_aa: CASSGDLTSYNEQFF

clone_size: .
v_call: TRBV6-6
cdr3_aa: CASSRTRQGSTEAFF

clone_size: .
v_call: TRBV28
cdr3_aa: CASSSPQPQHF

clone_size: few
v_call: TRBV6-6
cdr3_aa: CASSRQGEQYF

clone_size: many
v_call: TRBV9
cdr3_aa: CASSVGDSSSSYNEQFF

clone_size: .
v_call: TRBV6-5
cdr3_aa: CASSYFSGETDNSPLHF

clone_size: .
v_call: TRBV18
cdr3_aa: CASSPGNQETQYF

clone_size: .
v_call: TRBV12-3/TRBV12-4
cdr3_aa: CASSFKGYGYTF

clone_size: few
v_call: TRBV6-5
cdr3_aa: CASTAPWGDEQYF

clone_size: few
v_call: TRBV7-9
cdr3_aa: CASSQTTLGNEQFF

clone_size: .
v_call: TRBV5-1
cdr3_aa: CASSLDRSSYEQYF

clone_size: .
v_call: TRBV6-2/TRBV6-3
cdr3_aa: CASSPERYEQYF

clone_size: few
v_call: TRBV7-9
cdr3_aa: CASSRLLAGVHEQYF

clone_size: few
v_call: TRBV7-3
cdr3_aa: CASSSKGLETDTQYF

clone_size: few
v_call: TRBV4-3
cdr3_aa: CASSQDLWRMEYGYTF

clone_size: few
v_call: TRBV12-3/TRBV12-4
cdr3_aa: CASSLRKARGPPFF

clone_size: many
v_call: TRBV7-7
cdr3_aa: CASSRAVQETQYF

clone_size: few
v_call: TRBV5-5
cdr3_aa: CASSPKTSGTYNEQFF

clone_size: few
v_call: TRBV28
cdr3_aa: CASSFRPVDNEQFF

clone_size: .
v_call: TRBV19
cdr3_aa: CASSTGLAGVTGELFF

clone_size: many
v_call: TRBV10-3
cdr3_aa: CAISDPLALVF

clone_size: few
v_call: TRBV7-2
cdr3_aa: CASSLFRLTSEQFF

clone_size: .
v_call: TRBV19
cdr3_aa: CASSIDPITEAFF

clone_size: few
v_call: TRBV5-1
cdr3_aa: CASSLGPASTDTQYF

clone_size: .
v_call: TRBV6-5
cdr3_aa: CASSHRPGQGNNEQFF

clone_size: few
v_call: TRBV28
cdr3_aa: CASTKGRRTEAFF

clone_size: .
v_call: TRBV20-1
cdr3_aa: CSARGQGIEQYF

clone_size: many
v_call: TRBV2
cdr3_aa: CASSEHPFGELFF

clone_size: many
v_call: TRBV4-3
cdr3_aa: CASSHALAGGNEQYF

clone_size: few
v_call: TRBV7-6
cdr3_aa: CASSLDTTDTSGELFF

clone_size: few
v_call: TRBV11-2
cdr3_aa: CASSSWAIGGDEQYF

clone_size: many
v_call: TRBV20-1
cdr3_aa: CSARDPDGVRGAFF

clone_size: .
v_call: TRBV24-1
cdr3_aa: CATSDPGSTGELFF

clone_size: .
v_call: TRBV15
cdr3_aa: CATAGDNTYHLFF

clone_size: many
v_call: TRBV28
cdr3_aa: CVTGVLGEQYF

clone_size: .
v_call: TRBV3-1
cdr3_aa: CASSQVGELFF

clone_size: .
v_call: TRBV4-1
cdr3_aa: CASSHSPGFTGANVLTF

clone_size: many
v_call: TRBV2
cdr3_aa: CASSVSTANTGELFF

clone_size: few
v_call: TRBV19
cdr3_aa: CASTKYSDADRYTF

clone_size: .
v_call: TRBV18
cdr3_aa: CASSGGRFYNEQFF

clone_size: .
v_call: TRBV6-1
cdr3_aa: CASSEAGGIRGTQYF

clone_size: many
v_call: TRBV9
cdr3_aa: CASGGGINTGELFF

clone_size: .
v_call: TRBV5-1
cdr3_aa: CASSPPAGVQYF

clone_size: few
v_call: TRBV6-2/TRBV6-3
cdr3_aa: CASSYLTLEGGNQPQHF